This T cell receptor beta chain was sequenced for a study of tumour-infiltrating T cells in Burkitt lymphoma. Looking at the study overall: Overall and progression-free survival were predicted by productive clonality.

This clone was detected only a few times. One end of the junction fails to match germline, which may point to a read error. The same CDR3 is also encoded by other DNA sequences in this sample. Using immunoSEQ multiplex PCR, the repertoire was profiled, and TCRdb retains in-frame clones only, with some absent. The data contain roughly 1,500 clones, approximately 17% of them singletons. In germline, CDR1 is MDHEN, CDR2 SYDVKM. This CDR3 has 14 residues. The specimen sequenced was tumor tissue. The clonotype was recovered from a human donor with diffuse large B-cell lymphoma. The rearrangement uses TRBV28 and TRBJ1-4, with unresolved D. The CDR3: CASSPEWLAEKLFF. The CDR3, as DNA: TGTGCCAGCAGTCCTGAATGGTTGGCGGAAAAACTATTTTTT.